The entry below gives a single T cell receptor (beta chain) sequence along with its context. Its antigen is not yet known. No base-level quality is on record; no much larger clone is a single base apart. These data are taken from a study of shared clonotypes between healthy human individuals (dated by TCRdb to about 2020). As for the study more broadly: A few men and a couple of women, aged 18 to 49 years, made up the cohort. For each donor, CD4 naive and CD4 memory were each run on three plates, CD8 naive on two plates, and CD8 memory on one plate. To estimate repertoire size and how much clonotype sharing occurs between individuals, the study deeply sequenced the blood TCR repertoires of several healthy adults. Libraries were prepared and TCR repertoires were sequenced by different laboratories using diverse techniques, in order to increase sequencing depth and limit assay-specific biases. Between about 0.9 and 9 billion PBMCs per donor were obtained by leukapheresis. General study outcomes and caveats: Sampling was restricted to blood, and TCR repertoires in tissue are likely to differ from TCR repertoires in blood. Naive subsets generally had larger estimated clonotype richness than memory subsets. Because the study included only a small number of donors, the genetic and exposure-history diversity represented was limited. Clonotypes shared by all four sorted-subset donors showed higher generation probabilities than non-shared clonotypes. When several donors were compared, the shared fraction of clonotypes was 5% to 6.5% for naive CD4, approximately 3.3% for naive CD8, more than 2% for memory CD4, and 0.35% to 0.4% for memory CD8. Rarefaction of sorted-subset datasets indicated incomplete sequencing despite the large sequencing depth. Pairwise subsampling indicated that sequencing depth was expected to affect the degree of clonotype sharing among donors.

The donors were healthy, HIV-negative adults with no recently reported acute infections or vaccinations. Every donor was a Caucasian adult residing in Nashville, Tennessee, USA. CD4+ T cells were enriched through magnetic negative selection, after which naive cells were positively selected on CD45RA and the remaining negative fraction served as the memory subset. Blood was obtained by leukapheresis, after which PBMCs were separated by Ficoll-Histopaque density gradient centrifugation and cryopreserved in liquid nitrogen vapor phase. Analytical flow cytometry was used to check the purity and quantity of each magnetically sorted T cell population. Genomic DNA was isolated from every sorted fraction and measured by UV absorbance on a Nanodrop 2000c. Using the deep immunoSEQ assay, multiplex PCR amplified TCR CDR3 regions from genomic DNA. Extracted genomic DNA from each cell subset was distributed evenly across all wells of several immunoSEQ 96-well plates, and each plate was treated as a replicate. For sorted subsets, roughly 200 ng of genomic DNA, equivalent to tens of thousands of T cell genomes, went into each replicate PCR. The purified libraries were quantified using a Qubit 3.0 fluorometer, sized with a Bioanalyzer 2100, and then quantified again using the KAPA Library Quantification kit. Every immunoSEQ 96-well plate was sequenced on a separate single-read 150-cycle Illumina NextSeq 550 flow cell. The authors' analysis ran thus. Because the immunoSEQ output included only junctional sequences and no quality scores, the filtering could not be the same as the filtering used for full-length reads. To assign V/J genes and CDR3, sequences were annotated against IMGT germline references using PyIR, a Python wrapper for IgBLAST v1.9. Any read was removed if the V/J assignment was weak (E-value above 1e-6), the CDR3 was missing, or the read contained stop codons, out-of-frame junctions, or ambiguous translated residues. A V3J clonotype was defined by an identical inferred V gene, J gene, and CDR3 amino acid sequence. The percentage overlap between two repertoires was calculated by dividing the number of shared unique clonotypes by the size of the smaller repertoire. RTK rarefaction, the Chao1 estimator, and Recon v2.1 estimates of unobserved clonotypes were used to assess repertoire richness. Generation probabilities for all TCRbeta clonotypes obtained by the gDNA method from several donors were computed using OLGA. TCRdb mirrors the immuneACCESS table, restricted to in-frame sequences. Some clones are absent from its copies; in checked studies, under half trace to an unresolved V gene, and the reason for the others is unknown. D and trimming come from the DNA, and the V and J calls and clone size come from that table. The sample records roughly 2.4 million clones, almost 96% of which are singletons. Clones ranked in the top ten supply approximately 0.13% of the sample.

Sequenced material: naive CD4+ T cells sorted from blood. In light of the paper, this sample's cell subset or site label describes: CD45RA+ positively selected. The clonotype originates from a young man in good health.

The DNA is as follows: TGCGCCAGCAGCATGGGACAGGGGGCCTCCGAGCAGTACTTC. It encodes CASSMGQGASEQYF. The V and J segments used are TRBV5-1 and TRBJ2-7, with 12 bases aligning to TRBD1. CDR1 and CDR2, per the germline V gene, are SGHRS and YFSETQ. The CDR3 runs 14 amino acids, cysteine and phenylalanine included. CDR3 DNA only is kept here, 42 bases in frame from base 1. Germline trimming: 4 bases from V, 6 bases from J; junction bases outside gene matches: 5.